This T cell receptor (beta chain) was obtained from a study of cytomegalovirus exposure and HLA in healthy donors. CDR1 is SGHKS and CDR2 is YYEKEE in the germline V gene (reference sequence). The V and J ends lost 6 bases and 0 bases, in that order; junction bases with no gene match: 7. This CDR3 has 15 amino acids. With 60 Vbeta and 13 Jbeta primers, the PCR was carried out. The assay was immunoSEQ multiplex PCR, and TCRdb's table has in-frame clones only and misses some. The sample has 150,000 to 250,000 clones; 79% are singletons. The chain links TRBV5-5 to TRBJ2-5, with TRBD1 matching over 8 bases. This receptor was taken from a woman younger than 45 in good health and CMV-seropositive. Sequencing was carried out using PBMCs. The CDR3 loop is CASTNRGANQETQYF. As DNA, the CDR3 is TGTGCCAGCACGAACAGGGGGGCCAACCAAGAGACCCAGTACTTC.